The following is a T cell receptor (beta chain) sequence with its context. Antigen: not known. This entry belongs to a study of fetal regulatory T cell absence and autoimmunity. General observations from the study: In IPEX, the enrichment was taken to support antigen-driven autoimmunity before birth. TRB gene family usage was broadly similar in cord blood and pancreas. Pancreas TCRs were oligoclonally enriched versus cord blood, some clones over 100-fold.

Germline assignment: CDR1 SNHLY and CDR2 FYNNEI. V lost 0 bases to trimming and J lost 3 bases, with 14 bases between them. This CDR3 is 16 amino acids long. The survey-level immunoSEQ assay was used. Sequenced by immunoSEQ multiplex PCR; TCRdb stores in-frame clones only, minus some. The profile shows some 87,000 clones, about three quarters of them singletons. The V gene is TRBV2, the J gene TRBJ1-1; TRBD1 might be the D (6 bases). Material for sequencing was pancreas tissue. This receptor was taken from a male donor with IPEX syndrome. For the CDR3, the DNA is TGTGCCAGCAGTGAAGCGGCCTTTACAGGGCACACTGAAGCTTTCTTT. Protein: CASSEAAFTGHTEAFF.